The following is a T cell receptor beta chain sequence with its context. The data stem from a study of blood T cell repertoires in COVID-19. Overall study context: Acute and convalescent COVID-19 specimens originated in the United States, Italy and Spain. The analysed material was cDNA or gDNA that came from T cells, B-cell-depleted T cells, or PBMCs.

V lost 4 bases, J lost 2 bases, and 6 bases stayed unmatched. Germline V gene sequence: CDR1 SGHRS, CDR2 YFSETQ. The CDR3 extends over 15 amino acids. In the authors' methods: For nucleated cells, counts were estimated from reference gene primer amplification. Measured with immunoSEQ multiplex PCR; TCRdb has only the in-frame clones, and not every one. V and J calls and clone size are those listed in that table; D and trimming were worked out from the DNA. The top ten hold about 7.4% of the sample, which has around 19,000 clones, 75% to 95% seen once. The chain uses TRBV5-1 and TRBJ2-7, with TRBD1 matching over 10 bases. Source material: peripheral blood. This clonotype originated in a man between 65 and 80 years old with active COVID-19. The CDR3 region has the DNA TGCGCCAGCAGCAAGCAAGGACAGGGGGCCTACGAGCAGTACTTC. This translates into CASSKQGQGAYEQYF. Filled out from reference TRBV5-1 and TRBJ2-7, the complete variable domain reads KAGVTQTPRYLIKTRGQQVTLSCSPISGHRSVSWYQQTPGQGLQFLFEYFSETQRNKGNFPGRFSGRQFSNSRSEMNVSTLELGDSALYLCASSKQGQGAYEQYFGPGTRLTVT.